This TCR beta chain is drawn from a study of T cells in Graves' hyperthyroidism and ophthalmopathy. Hyperthyroidism, newly diagnosed and lasting under 2 months, affected patients aged 18 to 65. J was trimmed by 8 bases and V by 5 bases; bases with no gene match: 6. Germline assignment: CDR1 MNHNS and CDR2 SASEGT. The CDR3 contains 14 residues. What was amplified from RNA transcripts were TCR beta CDR3 regions. First-round RT-PCR with HTBI primers amplified the TCR CDR3 region. In TCRdb, the multiplex PCR reads were re-called with MiXCR into one record per CDR3 protein. The table shows 300,000 to 450,000 distinct CDR3 sequences, with approximately 15% occurring only once. Notes on the study in general: Ophthalmopathy and stable hyperthyroidism were separated by a 13 V-J model.

This clonotype has more than one count but fewer than ten. The antigen remains undetermined. This sequence joins TRBV6-1 and TRBJ1-2; 12 nucleotides match TRBD1. Source material: blood. The origin of this receptor is a woman in her fifties or sixties with Graves' hyperthyroidism. CDR3 loop: CASSPGTGGEGYTF. CDR3 nucleotide sequence: TGTGCCAGCAGTCCCGGGACAGGGGGCGAGGGCTACACCTTC.